This T cell receptor beta chain derives from a study of vaccination effects on CD4 cells after COVID-19. Across the study: Post-vaccine sampling took place a median of 72 days after the second dose. Notes on the study in general: Late post-vaccination samples showed marked contraction of infection- and vaccine-induced clones. The study, lacking early post-infection timepoints, had few convalescent patients.

Investigators separated out CD4+ T cells once about 10 days of culture had passed. Either the BNT162b2 or mRNA-1273 vaccine was given to participants in two doses. All vaccine recipients tested negative for nucleocapsid antibodies and had never contracted SARS-CoV-2 infection. Clones were read by immunoSEQ multiplex PCR, and TCRdb kept only the in-frame ones, dropping some. The sample includes under 55,000 clones, 72% of them seen just once. V was pared by 4 bases and J by 7 bases, with 8 bases of the junction left unmatched. Germline CDR1 and CDR2: LGHDT and YNNKEL (reference sequence). The CDR3 has 16 residues. As regards this clone: Antigen: not known.

Specimen: CD4+ T cells from PBMCs cultured without peptide, collected after COVID-19 vaccination. The chain uses TRBV3-1 (or the pseudogene TRBV3-2) and TRBJ2-5; 14 bases fit TRBD2. The origin of this receptor is a human donor who received a COVID-19 vaccine. The CDR3 spells CASSLGLAGEGGTQYF. The CDR3 DNA reads as TGTGCCAGCAGCCTGGGACTAGCGGGGGAAGGAGGGACCCAGTACTTC.